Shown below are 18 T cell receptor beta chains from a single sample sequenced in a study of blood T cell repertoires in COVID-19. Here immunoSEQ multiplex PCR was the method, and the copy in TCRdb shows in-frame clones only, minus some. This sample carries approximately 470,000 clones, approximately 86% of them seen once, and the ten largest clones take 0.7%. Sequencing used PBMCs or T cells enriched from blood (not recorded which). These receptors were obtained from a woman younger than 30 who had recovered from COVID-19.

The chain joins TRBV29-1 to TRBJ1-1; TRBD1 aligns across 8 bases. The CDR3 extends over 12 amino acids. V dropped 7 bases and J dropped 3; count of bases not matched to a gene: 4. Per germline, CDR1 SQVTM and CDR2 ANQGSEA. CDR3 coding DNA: TGCAGCGGGGGGACAGGCCACACTGAAGCTTTCTTT. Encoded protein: CSGGTGHTEAFF.

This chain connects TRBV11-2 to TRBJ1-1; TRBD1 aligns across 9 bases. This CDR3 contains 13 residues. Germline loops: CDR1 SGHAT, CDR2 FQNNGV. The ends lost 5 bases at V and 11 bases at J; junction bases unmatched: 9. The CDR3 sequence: CASSSIRQGEAFF. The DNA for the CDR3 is TGTGCCAGCAGCAGCATTAGACAGGGGGAGGCTTTCTTT.

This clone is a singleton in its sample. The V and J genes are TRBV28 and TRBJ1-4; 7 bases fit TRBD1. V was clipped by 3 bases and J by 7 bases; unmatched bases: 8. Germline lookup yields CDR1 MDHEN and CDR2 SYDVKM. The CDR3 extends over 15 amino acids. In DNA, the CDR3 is TGTGCCAGCAGTTTCAGGAAGGGGGCGAGTGAAAAACTGTTTTTT. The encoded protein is CASSFRKGASEKLFF.

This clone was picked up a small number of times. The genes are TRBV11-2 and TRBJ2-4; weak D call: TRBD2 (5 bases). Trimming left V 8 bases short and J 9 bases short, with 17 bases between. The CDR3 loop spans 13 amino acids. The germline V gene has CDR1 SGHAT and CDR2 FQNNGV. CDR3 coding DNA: TGTGCCAGCCTAGCTCTGAGTCAAAGCATTCAGTACTTC. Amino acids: CASLALSQSIQYF.

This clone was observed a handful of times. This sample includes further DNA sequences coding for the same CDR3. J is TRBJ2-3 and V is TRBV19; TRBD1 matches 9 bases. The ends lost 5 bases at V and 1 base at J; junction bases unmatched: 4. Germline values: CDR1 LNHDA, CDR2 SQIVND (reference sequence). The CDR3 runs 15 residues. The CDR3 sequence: CASSPRDRGTDTQYF. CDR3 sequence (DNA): TGTGCCAGTAGTCCCCGGGACAGGGGCACAGATACGCAGTATTTT.

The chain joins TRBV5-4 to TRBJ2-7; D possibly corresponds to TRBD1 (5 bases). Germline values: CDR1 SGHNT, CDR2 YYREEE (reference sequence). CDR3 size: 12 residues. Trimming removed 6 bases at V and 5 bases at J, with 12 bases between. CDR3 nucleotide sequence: TGTGCCAGCAAAAGTAGGGGCGACGAGCAGTACTTC. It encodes CASKSRGDEQYF.

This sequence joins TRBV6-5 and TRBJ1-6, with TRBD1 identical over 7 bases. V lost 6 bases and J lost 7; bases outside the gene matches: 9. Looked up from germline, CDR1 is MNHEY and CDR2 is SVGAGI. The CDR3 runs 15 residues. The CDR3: CASRPPGTANSPLHF. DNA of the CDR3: TGTGCCAGCAGACCACCTGGGACAGCCAATTCACCCCTCCACTTT.

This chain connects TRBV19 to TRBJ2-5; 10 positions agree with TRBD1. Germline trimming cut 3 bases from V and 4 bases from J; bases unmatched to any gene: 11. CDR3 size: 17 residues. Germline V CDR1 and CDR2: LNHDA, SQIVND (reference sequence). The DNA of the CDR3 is TGTGCCAGTAGTATCGCTTCTCCGGGACAGGGGAGAGAGACCCAGTACTTC. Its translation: CASSIASPGQGRETQYF.

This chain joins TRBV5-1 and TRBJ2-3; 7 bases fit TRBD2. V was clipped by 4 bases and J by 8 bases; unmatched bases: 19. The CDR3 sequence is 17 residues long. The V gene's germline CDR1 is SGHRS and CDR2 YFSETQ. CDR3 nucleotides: TGCGCCAGCAGCCGCCGCTCGGGGGGTGGCCCGGAGGGTACGCAGTATTTT. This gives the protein CASSRRSGGGPEGTQYF.

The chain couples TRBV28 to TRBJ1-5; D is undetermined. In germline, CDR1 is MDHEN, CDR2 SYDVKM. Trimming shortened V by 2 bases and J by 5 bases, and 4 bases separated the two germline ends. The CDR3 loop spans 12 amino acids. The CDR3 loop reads CASSLLHQPQHF. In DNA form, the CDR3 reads TGTGCCAGCAGTTTACTTCATCAGCCCCAGCATTTT.

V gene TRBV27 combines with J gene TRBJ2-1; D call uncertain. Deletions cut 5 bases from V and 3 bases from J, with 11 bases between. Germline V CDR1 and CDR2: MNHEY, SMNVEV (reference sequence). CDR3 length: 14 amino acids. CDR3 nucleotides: TGTGCCAGCAGTGCTCGGGTAGGCTACAATGAGCAGTTCTTC. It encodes CASSARVGYNEQFF.

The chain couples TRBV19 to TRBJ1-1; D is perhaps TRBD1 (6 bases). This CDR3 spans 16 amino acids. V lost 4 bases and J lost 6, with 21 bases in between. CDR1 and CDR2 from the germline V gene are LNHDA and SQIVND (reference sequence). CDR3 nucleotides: TGTGCCAGTAGTACTCGCGAAGGACAGTGGGTCCCTGAAGCTTTCTTT. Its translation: CASSTREGQWVPEAFF. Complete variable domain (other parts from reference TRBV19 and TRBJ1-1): DGGITQSPKYLFRKEGQNVTLSCEQNLNHDAMYWYRQDPGQGLRLIYYSQIVNDFQKGDIAEGYSVSREKKESFPLTVTSAQKNPTAFYLCASSTREGQWVPEAFFGQGTRLTVV.

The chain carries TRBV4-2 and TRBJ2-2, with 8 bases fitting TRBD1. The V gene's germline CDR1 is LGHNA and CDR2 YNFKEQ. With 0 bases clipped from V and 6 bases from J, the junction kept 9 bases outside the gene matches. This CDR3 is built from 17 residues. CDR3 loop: CASSQDRDRYFSGELFF. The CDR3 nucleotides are TGTGCCAGCAGCCAAGATAGGGACAGGTATTTCTCCGGGGAGCTGTTTTTT.

The DNA for the CDR3 is TGTGCCAGCAGCTTAAGGGGACTAGCGGGGGGGCGGAGTGAGGAGACCCAGTACTTC. Residues: CASSLRGLAGGRSEETQYF. The V and J genes are TRBV21-1 and TRBJ2-5; TRBD2 is the table's D call and was not checked against the DNA. TRBV21-1 constitutes a pseudogene. This CDR3 has 19 residues.

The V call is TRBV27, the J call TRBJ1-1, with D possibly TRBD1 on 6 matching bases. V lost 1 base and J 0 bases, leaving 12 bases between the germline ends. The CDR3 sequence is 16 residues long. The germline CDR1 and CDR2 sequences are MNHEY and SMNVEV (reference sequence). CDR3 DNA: TGTGCCAGCAGTTTATGGGCAGGGGTCGTGAACACTGAAGCTTTCTTT. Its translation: CASSLWAGVVNTEAFF.

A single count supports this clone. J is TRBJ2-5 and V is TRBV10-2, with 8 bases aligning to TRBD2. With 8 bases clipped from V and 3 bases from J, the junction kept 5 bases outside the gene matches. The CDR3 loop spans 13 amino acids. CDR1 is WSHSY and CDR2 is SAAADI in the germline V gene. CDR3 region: CASSSGGEETQYF. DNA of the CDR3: TGCGCCAGCTCCTCGGGGGGGGAAGAGACCCAGTACTTC.

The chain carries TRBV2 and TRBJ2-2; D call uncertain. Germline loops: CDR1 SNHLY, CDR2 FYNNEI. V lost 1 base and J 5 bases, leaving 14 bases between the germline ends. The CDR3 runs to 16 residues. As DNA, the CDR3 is TGTGCCAGCAGTGAAGGAGATAGCTGGAGTACCGGGGAGCTGTTTTTT. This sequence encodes CASSEGDSWSTGELFF.

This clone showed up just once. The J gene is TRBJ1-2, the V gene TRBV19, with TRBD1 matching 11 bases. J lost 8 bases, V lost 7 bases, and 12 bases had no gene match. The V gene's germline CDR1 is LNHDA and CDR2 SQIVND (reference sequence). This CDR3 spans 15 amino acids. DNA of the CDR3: TGTGCCAGTACCACCGGGAGGACAGGGGGCGTCGGCTACACCTTC. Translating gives CASTTGRTGGVGYTF.